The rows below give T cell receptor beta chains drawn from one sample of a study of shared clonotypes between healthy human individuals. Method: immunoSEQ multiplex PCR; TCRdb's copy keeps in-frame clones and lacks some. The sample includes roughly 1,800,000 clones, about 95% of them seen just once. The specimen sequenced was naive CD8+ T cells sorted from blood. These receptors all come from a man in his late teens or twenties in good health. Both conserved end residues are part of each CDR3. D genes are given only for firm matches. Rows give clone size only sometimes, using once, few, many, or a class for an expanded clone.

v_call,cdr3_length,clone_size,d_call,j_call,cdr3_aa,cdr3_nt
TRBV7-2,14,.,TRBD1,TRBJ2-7,CASSHWTGENEQYF,TGTGCCAGCAGCCACTGGACAGGGGAAAACGAGCAGTACTTC
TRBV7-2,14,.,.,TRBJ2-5,CASSLVPRMETQYF,TGTGCCAGCAGCTTAGTACCCCGAATGGAGACCCAGTACTTC
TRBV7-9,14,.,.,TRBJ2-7,CASSFLAVGDEQYF,TGTGCCAGCAGCTTTTTGGCGGTAGGTGACGAGCAGTACTTC
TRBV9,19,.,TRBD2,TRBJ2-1,CASSVGRGTSGSRLDEQFF,TGTGCCAGCAGCGTAGGACGGGGGACTAGCGGGAGTCGGTTGGATGAGCAGTTCTTC
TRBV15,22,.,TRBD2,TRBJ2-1,CATSRPPPGLAGGTYLGNEQFF,TGTGCCACCAGCAGACCGCCGCCTGGACTAGCGGGGGGAACTTATCTGGGGAATGAGCAGTTCTTC
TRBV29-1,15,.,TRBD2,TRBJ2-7,CSVELGLAAPYEQYF,TGCAGCGTTGAATTGGGACTAGCGGCACCCTACGAGCAGTACTTC
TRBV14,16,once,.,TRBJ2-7,CASSQDHWPSSYEQYF,TGTGCCAGCAGCCAAGATCATTGGCCCAGCTCCTACGAGCAGTACTTC
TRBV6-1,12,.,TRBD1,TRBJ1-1,CASLQGGTEAFF,TGTGCCAGCCTACAGGGGGGGACTGAAGCTTTCTTT
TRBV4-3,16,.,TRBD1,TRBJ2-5,CASSQDPWTGEETQYF,TGCGCCAGCAGCCAAGATCCCTGGACAGGGGAAGAGACCCAGTACTTC
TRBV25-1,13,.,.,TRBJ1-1,CASRAPEGLGAFF,TGTGCCAGCAGGGCCCCGGAGGGACTAGGGGCTTTCTTT
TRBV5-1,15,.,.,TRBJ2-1,CASSLDGLWGNEQFF,TGCGCCAGCAGCTTGGACGGCTTATGGGGGAATGAGCAGTTCTTC
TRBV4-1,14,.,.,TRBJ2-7,CASALGRGPYEQYF,TGCGCCAGCGCGTTAGGTAGAGGGCCCTACGAGCAGTACTTC
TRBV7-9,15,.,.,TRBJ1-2,CASSPNLDKLGGYTF,TGTGCCAGCAGCCCTAATCTGGACAAGCTAGGAGGCTACACCTTC
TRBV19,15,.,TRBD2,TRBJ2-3,CASSTLAVSTDTQYF,TGTGCCAGTAGTACGCTAGCGGTTAGCACAGATACGCAGTATTTT
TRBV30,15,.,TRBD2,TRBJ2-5,CAWSILAGGLETQYF,TGTGCCTGGAGTATTCTAGCGGGGGGTCTAGAGACCCAGTACTTC
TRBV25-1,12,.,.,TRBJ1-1,CASNGGGTEAFF,TGTGCCAGCAATGGGGGAGGTACTGAAGCTTTCTTT
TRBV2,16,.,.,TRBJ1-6,CASGNTRVSYNSPLHF,TGTGCCAGCGGAAATACCAGGGTCTCCTATAATTCACCCCTCCACTTT
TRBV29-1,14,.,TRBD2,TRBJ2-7,CSGGLAGGDGEQYF,TGCAGCGGGGGGTTAGCGGGAGGAGATGGCGAGCAGTACTTC
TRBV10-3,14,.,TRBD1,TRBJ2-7,CAISESGTGPEQYF,TGTGCCATCAGTGAGTCAGGGACAGGGCCCGAGCAGTACTTC
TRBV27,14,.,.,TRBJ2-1,CASMDASSYNEQFF,TGTGCCAGCATGGATGCCAGCTCCTACAATGAGCAGTTCTTC
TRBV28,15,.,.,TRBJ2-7,CARKPGGDGGREQYF,TGTGCCAGGAAGCCCGGGGGTGACGGAGGGAGGGAGCAGTACTTC
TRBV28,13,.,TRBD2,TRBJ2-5,CASSGTSEETQYF,TGTGCCAGTTCCGGGACTAGCGAAGAGACCCAGTACTTC
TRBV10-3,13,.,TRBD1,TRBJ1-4,CAISTTGSEKLFF,TGTGCCATCAGTACGACAGGGTCTGAAAAACTGTTTTTT
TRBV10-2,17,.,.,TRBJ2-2,CASSESTGRTNTGELFF,TGCGCCAGCAGTGAGTCGACTGGCAGGACGAACACCGGGGAGCTGTTTTTT
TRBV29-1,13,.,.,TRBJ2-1,CSATASSYNEQFF,TGCAGCGCTACGGCGAGCTCCTACAATGAGCAGTTCTTC
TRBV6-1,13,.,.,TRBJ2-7,CAGRFDASYEQYF,TGTGCCGGCCGATTTGACGCCTCCTACGAGCAGTACTTC
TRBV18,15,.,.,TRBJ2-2,CASSPQYSHTGELFF,TGTGCCAGCTCACCACAGTACAGTCACACCGGGGAGCTGTTTTTT
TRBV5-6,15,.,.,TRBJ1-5,CASSLGEDGNQPQHF,TGTGCCAGCAGCTTGGGGGAGGACGGCAATCAGCCCCAGCATTTT
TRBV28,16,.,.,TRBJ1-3,CASSLSQGWRGNTIYF,TGTGCCAGCAGTTTATCGCAGGGCTGGCGTGGAAACACCATATATTTT
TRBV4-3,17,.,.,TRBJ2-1,CASSQLLTTTTLNEQFF,TGCGCCAGCAGCCAACTATTGACTACAACGACCCTCAATGAGCAGTTCTTC
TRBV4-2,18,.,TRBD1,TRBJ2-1,CASSQVMQGDGGYNEQFF,TGTGCCAGCAGCCAAGTAATGCAGGGGGACGGAGGCTACAATGAGCAGTTCTTC
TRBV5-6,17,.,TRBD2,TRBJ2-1,CASSWSGGLGSYNEQFF,TGTGCCAGCAGCTGGAGCGGGGGGCTAGGCTCCTACAATGAGCAGTTCTTC
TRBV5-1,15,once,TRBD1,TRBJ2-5,CASSLEGTGGETQYF,TGCGCCAGCAGCTTGGAGGGGACAGGGGGAGAGACCCAGTACTTC
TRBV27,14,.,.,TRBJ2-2,CASSLGSNPGELFF,TGTGCCAGCAGTTTGGGTAGTAACCCCGGGGAGCTGTTTTTT
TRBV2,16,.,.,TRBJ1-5,CASRGPGEGSNQPQHF,TGTGCCAGCAGGGGTCCAGGGGAGGGGAGCAATCAGCCCCAGCATTTT
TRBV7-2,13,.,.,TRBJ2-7,CASSFGRAYEQYF,TGTGCCAGCAGCTTTGGCAGGGCCTACGAGCAGTACTTC
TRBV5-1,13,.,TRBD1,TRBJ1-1,CASSWDRDTEAFF,TGCGCCAGCAGCTGGGACAGGGACACTGAAGCTTTCTTT
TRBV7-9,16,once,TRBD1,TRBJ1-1,CASSFPGQGKSAEAFF,TGTGCCAGCAGTTTCCCGGGACAGGGAAAGAGCGCTGAAGCTTTCTTT
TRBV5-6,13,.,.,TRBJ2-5,CASSIGSEETQYF,TGTGCCAGCAGCATCGGGTCCGAAGAGACCCAGTACTTC
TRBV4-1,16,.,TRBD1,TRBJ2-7,CASSQDLGQGGYEQYF,TGCGCCAGCAGCCAAGATCTAGGACAGGGGGGATACGAGCAGTACTTC
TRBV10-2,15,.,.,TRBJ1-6,CASTKGDSYNSPLHF,TGCGCCAGCACGAAGGGGGACTCCTATAATTCACCCCTCCACTTT
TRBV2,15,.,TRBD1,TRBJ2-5,CASSIQGPLEETQYF,TGTGCCAGCAGCATACAGGGGCCCTTAGAGGAGACCCAGTACTTC
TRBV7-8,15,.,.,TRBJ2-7,CASSTQGDVTYEQYF,TGTGCCAGCAGCACTCAGGGAGATGTGACCTACGAGCAGTACTTC
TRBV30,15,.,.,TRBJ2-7,CAWSQGAGPNYEQYF,TGTGCCTGGAGTCAGGGAGCGGGCCCTAACTACGAGCAGTACTTC
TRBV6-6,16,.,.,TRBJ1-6,CASSLEGNDYNSPLHF,TGTGCCAGCAGCCTCGAGGGGAACGACTATAATTCACCCCTCCACTTT
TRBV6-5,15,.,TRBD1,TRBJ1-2,CASSPGTGGHYGYTF,TGTGCCAGCAGTCCGGGGACAGGGGGGCACTATGGCTACACCTTC
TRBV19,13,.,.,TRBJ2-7,CASSIGGVDEQYF,TGTGCCAGTAGTATAGGAGGTGTCGACGAGCAGTACTTC
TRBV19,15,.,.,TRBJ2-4,CASSIGESGWDIQYF,TGTGCCAGTAGTATAGGCGAGTCGGGGTGGGACATTCAGTACTTC
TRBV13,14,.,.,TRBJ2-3,CASSAGQGPDTQYF,TGTGCCAGCAGCGCCGGCCAGGGGCCAGATACGCAGTATTTT
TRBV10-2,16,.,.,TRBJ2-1,CASSEADLARYNEQFF,TGCGCCAGCAGTGAGGCGGACCTAGCCCGATACAATGAGCAGTTCTTC
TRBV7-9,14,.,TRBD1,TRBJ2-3,CASSLTGKPDTQYF,TGTGCCAGCAGCCTGACAGGGAAACCAGATACGCAGTATTTT
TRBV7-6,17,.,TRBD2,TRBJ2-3,CASSSRLAGIGTDTQYF,TGTGCCAGCAGCTCACGACTAGCGGGAATTGGCACAGATACGCAGTATTTT
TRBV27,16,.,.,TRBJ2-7,CASSLSAGERSYEQYF,TGTGCCAGCAGTTTATCGGCAGGGGAGAGGTCCTACGAGCAGTACTTC
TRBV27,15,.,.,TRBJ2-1,CASSVIAGTYNEQFF,TGTGCCAGCAGTGTTATAGCCGGTACCTACAATGAGCAGTTCTTC
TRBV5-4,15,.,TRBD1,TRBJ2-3,CASSSPDRVGDTQYF,TGTGCCAGCAGCTCGCCTGACAGGGTGGGAGATACGCAGTATTTT
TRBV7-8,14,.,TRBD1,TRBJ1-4,CASSLGTDYEKLFF,TGTGCCAGCAGCCTTGGGACAGACTATGAAAAACTGTTTTTT
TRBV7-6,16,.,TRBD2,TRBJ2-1,CASSPAMGTSGNEQFF,TGTGCCAGCAGCCCCGCGATGGGGACTAGCGGTAATGAGCAGTTCTTC